One sample yielded the 21 T cell receptor beta chains listed below, sequenced in a study of post-analysis software for immune sequencing data. Unique molecular identifiers were carried by the TCR beta cDNA libraries. TCRdb reprocessed the PCR reads with MiXCR, giving one entry per CDR3 protein. This sample yields fewer than 850,000 distinct CDR3 sequences, of which about 27% are seen a single time; roughly 0.54% belongs to the top ten. General study results and limits: Patients used several TRBV segments, including TRBV5-6, TRBV5-1 and TRBV20-1, more often than controls.

These receptors have no identified antigens. What was sequenced was blood. These receptors were obtained from a girl aged 10-17 years with multiple sclerosis.

This clonotype occurred a few times. The chain uses TRBV20-1 and TRBJ2-5; no clear D. V was cut by 7 bases and J by 5 bases, with 17 bases left in between. The germline CDR1 and CDR2 sequences are DFQATT and SNEGSKA (reference sequence). The CDR3 consists of 13 residues. The CDR3 DNA sequence: TGCAGTGGTGGCAGGAGTTTTGAGGAGACCCAGTACTTC. This encodes CSGGRSFEETQYF.

The V gene is TRBV14, the J gene TRBJ2-6; unclear D gene. This CDR3 is built from 16 residues. Germline V gene data show CDR1 as SGHDN and CDR2 as FVKESK. Trimming removed 4 bases at V and 1 base at J, with 11 bases between. The CDR3 loop reads CASSPTRLSGANVLTF. In DNA form, the CDR3 reads TGTGCCAGCAGCCCGACCCGACTTTCTGGGGCCAACGTCCTGACTTTC.

V and J are TRBV7-2 and TRBJ2-7; possibly TRBD2 for D (6 bases). The better agreement between TRBJ2-5 and the DNA end casts doubt on the J call. Germline loops: CDR1 SGHTA, CDR2 FQGNSA. The CDR3 has 15 residues. Here the CDR3 reads CASTQFSRGGETQYF. Written as DNA, the CDR3 is TGTGCCAGCACCCAATTCTCCCGGGGAGGAGAGACCCAGTACTTC.

There are a few counts of this clonotype. J is TRBJ2-7 and V is TRBV4-1, with D perhaps assigned TRBD1 or TRBD2 (5 bases each). Germline loops: CDR1 MGHRA, CDR2 YSYEKL. Trimming removed 1 base at V and 10 bases at J, with 17 bases between. The CDR3 has 14 amino acids. CDR3 sequence: CASSQAPRDPRQYF. The CDR3 nucleotides are TGCGCCAGCAGCCAAGCGCCTAGGGACCCCCGTCAGTACTTC.

This clonotype was counted a few times. The genes are TRBV5-1 and TRBJ2-3, with 11 bases aligning to TRBD2. Germline CDR1 and CDR2: SGHRS and YFSETQ. CDR3 length: 15 residues. After removal of 0 bases from V and 6 bases from J, the junction contained 3 bases not matched to a gene. This CDR3 reads CASSLGRLAGDTQYF. The CDR3 DNA reads as TGCGCCAGCAGCTTGGGTCGACTAGCGGGGGATACGCAGTATTTT.

This clonotype has ten or more counts. This sequence joins TRBV12-3 or TRBV12-4 and TRBJ2-7, with TRBD2 as a possible D gene (6 bases). This CDR3 is 14 amino acids long. V lost 5 bases and J 4 bases, leaving 15 bases between the germline ends. The CDR3 DNA reads TGTGCCAGCAGTCCTATCGGGGGAAATTACGAGCAGTACTTC. Translation: CASSPIGGNYEQYF.

This clonotype was seen a handful of times. The CDR3, as DNA: TGTGCCAGCAGACGACAGACCAAAAATGAAAAACTGTTTTTT. This codes for CASRRQTKNEKLFF. V usage is TRBV27 and J usage is TRBJ1-4; tentative D call: TRBD1 (5 bases). V shed 6 bases and J shed 5 bases, with 13 bases lying between them. Germline lookup yields CDR1 MNHEY and CDR2 SMNVEV (reference sequence). The CDR3 is 14 residues long.

This clonotype was observed at least ten times. The rearrangement joins TRBV6-2 or TRBV6-3 to TRBJ2-1, with 7 nucleotides matching TRBD2. CDR3 length: 14 amino acids. V was pared by 7 bases and J by 3 bases, with 6 bases of the junction left unmatched. CDR1 and CDR2 from the germline V gene are MNHEY and SVGEGT. CDR3 nucleotides: TGTGCCAGCAACCCGACTAGCAGCTACAATGAGCAGTTCTTC. Amino acid sequence: CASNPTSSYNEQFF.

In its sample, this clonotype was seen a few times. The chain couples TRBV29-1 to TRBJ2-5; 9 bases map to TRBD2. The CDR3 is made up of 11 amino acids. Germline assignment: CDR1 SQVTM and CDR2 ANQGSEA. The V and J ends lost 7 bases and 11 bases, in that order; junction bases with no gene match: 8. The CDR3 DNA sequence: TGCAGCGCCGGGACTAGCAATGAGCAGTACTTC. Protein: CSAGTSNEQYF.

This clonotype was counted only a few times. The chain combines TRBV20-1 with TRBJ2-1, with 9 bases that match TRBD2. Germline trimming cut 5 bases from V and 6 bases from J; bases unmatched to any gene: 11. Looked up from germline, CDR1 is DFQATT and CDR2 is SNEGSKA (reference sequence). The CDR3 sequence is 15 residues long. In DNA, the CDR3 is TGCAGTGCTGACCGACTAGCGGTGAGGGGCAATGAGCAGTTCTTC. Protein: CSADRLAVRGNEQFF.

The chain is built from TRBV5-5 and TRBJ1-2; the D is unclear. Germline loops: CDR1 SGHKS, CDR2 YYEKEE (reference sequence). Trimming stripped 3 bases from V and 7 bases from J, with 16 bases between. The CDR3 has 14 amino acids. CDR3: CASSWEVWGGGYTF. Here the CDR3 DNA reads TGTGCCAGCAGCTGGGAAGTTTGGGGAGGTGGCTACACCTTC.

The rearrangement links TRBV6-2 or TRBV6-3 to TRBJ2-1; possibly TRBD1 or TRBD2 for D (6 bases each). Germline CDR1 reads MNHEY; CDR2 reads SVGEGT. The V end lost 0 bases, the J end lost 5 bases, and 11 bases lay between the germline ends. This CDR3 contains 15 residues. The CDR3: CASSYSWGAHNEQFF. CDR3 coding DNA: TGTGCCAGCAGTTACTCGTGGGGGGCCCACAATGAGCAGTTCTTC.

This clonotype has only a few counts. The chain joins TRBV5-1 to TRBJ1-2, with D perhaps TRBD1 (5 bases). The CDR3 is 13 residues long. V was pared by 4 bases and J by 5 bases, with 12 bases between. The germline V gene encodes CDR1 SGHRS and CDR2 YFSETQ. The CDR3 sequence is CASSQTGRYGYTF. CDR3 DNA sequence: TGCGCCAGCAGCCAAACGGGACGGTATGGCTACACCTTC.

V and J are TRBV6-5 and TRBJ2-4; perhaps TRBD1 as D (6 bases). There are 16 residues in the CDR3. CDR1 and CDR2 (germline): MNHEY, SVGAGI. The V end was cut by 5 bases, the J end by 0 bases, with 14 bases between. This CDR3 reads CASSRQQGSAKNIQYF. The CDR3 bases are TGTGCCAGCAGTCGACAACAGGGCTCAGCCAAAAACATTCAGTACTTC.

The J gene is TRBJ2-3, the V gene TRBV2, with D tentatively TRBD1 (6 bases). The CDR3 length is 14 residues. V was pared by 8 bases and J by 4 bases, with 16 bases between. Germline values: CDR1 SNHLY, CDR2 FYNNEI. The CDR3: CASLTGFPPDTQYF. In DNA, the CDR3 is TGTGCCAGCCTGACAGGTTTCCCCCCAGATACGCAGTATTTT.

The chain uses TRBV18 and TRBJ1-1; tentatively, D is TRBD1 (6 bases). The ends were cut back, 2 bases at V and 4 bases at J, with 11 bases in the middle. Germline CDR1 reads KGHSH; CDR2 reads LQKENI. This CDR3 region has 14 residues. The chain's CDR3 is CASSPIQGFTEAFF. As DNA, the CDR3 is TGTGCCAGCTCACCAATTCAGGGGTTCACTGAAGCTTTCTTT.

This clonotype was seen a few times. This chain uses TRBV20-1 with TRBJ1-2, with 7 bases identical to TRBD1. The CDR3 sequence is 17 residues long. Germline CDR1 and CDR2: DFQATT and SNEGSKA (reference sequence). Losses at the gene ends were 6 bases for V and 0 bases for J; bases not matched to a gene: 16. The DNA for the CDR3 is TGCAGTGCAGTACAAGGGACAGCACCTGAAGCTAACTATGGCTACACCTTC. It yields the protein CSAVQGTAPEANYGYTF.

The chain combines TRBV6-2 or TRBV6-3 with TRBJ2-1, with 11 bases lining up with TRBD1. The CDR3 length is 13 residues. V shed 5 bases and J 7 bases; nucleotides not matched to a gene: 1. Germline V lookup: CDR1 MNHEY, CDR2 SVGEGT. The CDR3 DNA sequence: TGTGCCAGCAGTCGGGACAGGGGGAATGAGCAGTTCTTC. Protein sequence: CASSRDRGNEQFF.

The chain combines TRBV7-2 with TRBJ1-2; D gene uncertain. Trimming stripped 5 bases from V and 5 bases from J, with 15 bases between. In germline, CDR1 is SGHTA, CDR2 FQGNSA. This CDR3 spans 14 amino acids. The CDR3 protein is CASSPDGHGYGYTF. CDR3 nucleotides: TGTGCCAGCAGCCCAGATGGGCACGGGTATGGCTACACCTTC.

This chain uses TRBV6-6 with TRBJ2-1; TRBD2 aligns across 10 bases. This CDR3 spans 13 amino acids. Germline trimming cut 7 bases from V and 10 bases from J; bases unmatched to any gene: 7. Germline V gene data show CDR1 as MNHNY and CDR2 as SVGAGI (reference sequence). The CDR3 sequence is CASIRLAGGEQFF. As DNA, the CDR3 is TGTGCCAGCATTCGACTAGCGGGCGGGGAGCAGTTCTTC.

The chain combines TRBV6-1 with TRBJ2-5, with 10 bases matching TRBD2. Germline-derived CDR1 and CDR2 are MNHNS and SASEGT. V lost 5 bases, J lost 5 bases, and 8 bases stayed unmatched. The CDR3 runs 15 residues. CDR3 residues: CASSPPSGGGETQYF. As DNA, the CDR3 is TGTGCCAGCAGTCCCCCTAGCGGGGGCGGGGAGACCCAGTACTTC.